The sequence of this T cell receptor (beta chain) was determined in a study of shared clonotypes between healthy human individuals. Overall study context: Those who served as donors were a couple of women and three men between the ages of 18 and 49.

Naive-designated CD8 cells lacked CD45RO, were positively enriched for CCR7, and omitted terminally differentiated effector memory CD45RA+ cells. General study results and limits: Larger estimated richness was generally recorded for naive subsets relative to memory subsets. Researchers sampled blood only, noting tissue repertoires likely differ.

Sorted-subset replicate PCRs used 150 to 200 ng of genomic DNA. This amount corresponded to about 29,000 T cell genomes. Profiling relied on immunoSEQ multiplex PCR, and the TCRdb table lists in-frame clones only, not all of them. The sample has about 2.1 million clones; approximately 92% are singletons. In regard to this clone: As yet, its antigen is unknown.

The sequenced material came from naive CD8+ T cells from PBMCs. The TCR was taken from a man aged 18 to 29 in good health. Some clones in this sample may be carry-over from other donors' samples.

The CDR3 reads CSQGANEQFF. The CDR3, as DNA: TGCAGTCAGGGGGCTAATGAGCAGTTCTTC. V is TRBV29-1 and J is TRBJ2-1, with 8 bases matching TRBD1. Per germline, CDR1 SQVTM and CDR2 ANQGSEA. The CDR3 is 10 residues long.